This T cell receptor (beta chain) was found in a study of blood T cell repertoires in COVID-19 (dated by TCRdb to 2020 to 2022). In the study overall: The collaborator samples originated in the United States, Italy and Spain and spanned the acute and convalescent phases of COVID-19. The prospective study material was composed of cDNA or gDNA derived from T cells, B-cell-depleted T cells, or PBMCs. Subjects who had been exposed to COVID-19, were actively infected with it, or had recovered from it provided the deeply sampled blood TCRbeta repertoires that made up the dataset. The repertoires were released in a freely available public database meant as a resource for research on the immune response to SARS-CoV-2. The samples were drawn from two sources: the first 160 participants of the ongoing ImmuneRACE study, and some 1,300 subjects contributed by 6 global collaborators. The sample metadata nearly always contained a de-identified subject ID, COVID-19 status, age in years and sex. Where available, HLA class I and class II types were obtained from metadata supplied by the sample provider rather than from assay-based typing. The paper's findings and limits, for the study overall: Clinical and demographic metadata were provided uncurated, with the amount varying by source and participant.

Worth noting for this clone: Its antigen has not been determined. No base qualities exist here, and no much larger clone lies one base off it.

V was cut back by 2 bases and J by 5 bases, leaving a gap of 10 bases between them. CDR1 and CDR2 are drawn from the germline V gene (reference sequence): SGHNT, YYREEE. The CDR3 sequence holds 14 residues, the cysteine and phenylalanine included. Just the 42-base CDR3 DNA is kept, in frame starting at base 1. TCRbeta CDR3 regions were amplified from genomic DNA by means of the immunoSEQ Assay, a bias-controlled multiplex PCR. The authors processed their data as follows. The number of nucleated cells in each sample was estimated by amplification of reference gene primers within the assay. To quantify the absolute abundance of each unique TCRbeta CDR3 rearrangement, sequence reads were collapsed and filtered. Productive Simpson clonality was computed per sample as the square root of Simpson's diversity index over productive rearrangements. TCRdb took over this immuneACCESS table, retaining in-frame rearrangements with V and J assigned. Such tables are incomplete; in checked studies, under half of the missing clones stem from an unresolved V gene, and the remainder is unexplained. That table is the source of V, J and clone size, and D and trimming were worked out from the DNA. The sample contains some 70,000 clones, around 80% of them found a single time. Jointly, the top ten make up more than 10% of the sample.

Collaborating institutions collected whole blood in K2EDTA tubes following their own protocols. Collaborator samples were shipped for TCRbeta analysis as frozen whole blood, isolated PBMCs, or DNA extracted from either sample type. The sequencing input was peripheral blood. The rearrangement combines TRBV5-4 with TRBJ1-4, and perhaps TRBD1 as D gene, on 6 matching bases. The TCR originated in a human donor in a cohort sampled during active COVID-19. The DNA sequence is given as TGTGCCAGCAGCTTAGGAGACAGGAATGAAAAACTGTTTTTT. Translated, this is CASSLGDRNEKLFF.